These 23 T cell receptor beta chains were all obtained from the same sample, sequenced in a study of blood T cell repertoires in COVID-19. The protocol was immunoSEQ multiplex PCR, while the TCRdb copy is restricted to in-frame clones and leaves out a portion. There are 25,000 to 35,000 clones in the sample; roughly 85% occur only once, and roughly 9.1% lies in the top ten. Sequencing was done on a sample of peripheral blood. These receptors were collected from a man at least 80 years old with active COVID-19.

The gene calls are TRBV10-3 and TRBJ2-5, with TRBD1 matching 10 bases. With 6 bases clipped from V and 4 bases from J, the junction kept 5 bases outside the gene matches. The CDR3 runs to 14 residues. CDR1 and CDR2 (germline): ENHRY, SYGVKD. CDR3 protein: CAIRPGQGIETQYF. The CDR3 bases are TGTGCCATCAGGCCGGGACAGGGGATAGAGACCCAGTACTTC.

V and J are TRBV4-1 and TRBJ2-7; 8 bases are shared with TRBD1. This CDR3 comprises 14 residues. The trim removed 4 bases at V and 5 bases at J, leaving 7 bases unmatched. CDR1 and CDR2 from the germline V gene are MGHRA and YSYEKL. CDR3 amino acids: CASSLAAGGDEQYF. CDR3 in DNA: TGCGCCAGCAGCCTGGCGGCAGGGGGCGACGAGCAGTACTTC.

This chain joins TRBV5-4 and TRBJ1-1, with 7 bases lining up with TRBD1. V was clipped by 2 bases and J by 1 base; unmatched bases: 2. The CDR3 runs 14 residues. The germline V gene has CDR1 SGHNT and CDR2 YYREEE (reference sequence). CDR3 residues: CASSFDRENTEAFF. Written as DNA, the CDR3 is TGTGCCAGCAGCTTCGACAGGGAGAACACTGAAGCTTTCTTT.

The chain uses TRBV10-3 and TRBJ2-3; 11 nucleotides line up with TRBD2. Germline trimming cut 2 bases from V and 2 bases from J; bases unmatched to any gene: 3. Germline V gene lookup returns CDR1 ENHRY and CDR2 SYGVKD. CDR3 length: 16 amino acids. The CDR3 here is CAISERSGGATDTQYF. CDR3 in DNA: TGTGCCATCAGTGAGCGTAGCGGGGGGGCCACAGATACGCAGTATTTT.

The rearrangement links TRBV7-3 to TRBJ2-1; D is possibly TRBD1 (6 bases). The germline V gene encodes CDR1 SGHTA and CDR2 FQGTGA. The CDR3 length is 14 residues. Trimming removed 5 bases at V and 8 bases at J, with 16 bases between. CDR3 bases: TGTGCCAGCAGCCCGCTACCCAGGGGCCATGAGCAGTTCTTC. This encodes CASSPLPRGHEQFF. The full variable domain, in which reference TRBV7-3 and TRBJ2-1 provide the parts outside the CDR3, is GAGVSQTPSNKVTEKGKYVELRCDPISGHTALYWYRQSLGQGPEFLIYFQGTGAADDSGLPNDRFFAVRPEGSVSTLKIQRTERGDSAVYLCASSPLPRGHEQFFGPGTRLTVL.

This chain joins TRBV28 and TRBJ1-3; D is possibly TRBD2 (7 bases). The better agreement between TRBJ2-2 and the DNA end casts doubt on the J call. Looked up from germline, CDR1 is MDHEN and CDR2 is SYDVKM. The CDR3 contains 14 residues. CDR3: CASRWGGVTGELFF. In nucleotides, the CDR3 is TGTGCCAGCAGGTGGGGGGGCGTCACCGGGGAGCTGTTTTTT.

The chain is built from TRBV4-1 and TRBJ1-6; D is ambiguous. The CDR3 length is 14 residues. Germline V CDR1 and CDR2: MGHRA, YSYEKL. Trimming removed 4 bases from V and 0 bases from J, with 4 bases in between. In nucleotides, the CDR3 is TGCGCCAGCAGCCTCAGCTCCTATAATTCACCCCTCCACTTT. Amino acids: CASSLSSYNSPLHF.

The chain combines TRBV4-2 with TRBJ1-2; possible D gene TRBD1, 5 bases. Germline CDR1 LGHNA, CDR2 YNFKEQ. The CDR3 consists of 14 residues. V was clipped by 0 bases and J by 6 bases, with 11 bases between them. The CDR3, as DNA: TGTGCCAGCAGCCAAGAAGGAGGGGATAATGGCTACACCTTC. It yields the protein CASSQEGGDNGYTF.

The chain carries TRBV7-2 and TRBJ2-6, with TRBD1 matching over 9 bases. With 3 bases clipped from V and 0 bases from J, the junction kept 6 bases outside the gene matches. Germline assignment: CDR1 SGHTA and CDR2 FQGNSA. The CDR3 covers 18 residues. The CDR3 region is CASSFTGGRLSGANVLTF. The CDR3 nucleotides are TGTGCCAGCAGCTTTACAGGGGGCCGACTCTCTGGGGCCAACGTCCTGACTTTC. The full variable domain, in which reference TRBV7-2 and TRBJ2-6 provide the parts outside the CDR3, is GAGVSQSPSNKVTEKGKDVELRCDPISGHTALYWYRQSLGQGLEFLIYFQGNSAPDKSGLPSDRFSAERTGGSVSTLTIQRTQQEDSAVYLCASSFTGGRLSGANVLTFGAGSRLTVL.

The CDR3 DNA sequence: TGTGCCACCAGCCTAAATGGGAGGTCGCAGTACTTC. Amino acid sequence: CATSLNGRSQYF. The J gene is TRBJ2-7, the V gene TRBV24-1, with D perhaps TRBD2 (6 bases). Germline V lookup: CDR1 KGHDR, CDR2 SFDVKD. V was shortened by 7 bases and J by 9 bases, with 15 bases between the two germline ends. This CDR3 region has 12 residues.

The CDR3 loop reads CASSLAGGYLEQYF. The CDR3 nucleotides read TGCGCCAGCAGCTTGGCAGGGGGCTATCTCGAGCAGTACTTC. The rearrangement joins TRBV5-1 to TRBJ2-7; 8 bases line up with TRBD1. J was trimmed by 6 bases and V by 0 bases; bases with no gene match: 5. Per the germline V gene, CDR1 is SGHRS and CDR2 is YFSETQ. The CDR3 runs 14 residues.

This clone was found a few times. The CDR3, as DNA: TGTGCCTGGGGCCCTAAACCTTCTAGCGCCGAGCAGTACTTC. It encodes CAWGPKPSSAEQYF. This chain links TRBV30 with TRBJ2-7, with D maybe TRBD2 (6 bases). V was trimmed by 5 bases and J by 6 bases, leaving 20 bases between them. This CDR3 region has 14 residues. CDR1 and CDR2 from the germline V gene are GTSNPN and SVGIG (reference sequence).

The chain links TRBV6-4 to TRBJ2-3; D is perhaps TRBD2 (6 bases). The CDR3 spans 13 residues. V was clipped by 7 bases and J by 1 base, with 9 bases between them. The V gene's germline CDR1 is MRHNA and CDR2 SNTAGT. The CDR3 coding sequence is TGTGCCAGCAACCCGGGGGGCACAGATACGCAGTATTTT. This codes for CASNPGGTDTQYF.

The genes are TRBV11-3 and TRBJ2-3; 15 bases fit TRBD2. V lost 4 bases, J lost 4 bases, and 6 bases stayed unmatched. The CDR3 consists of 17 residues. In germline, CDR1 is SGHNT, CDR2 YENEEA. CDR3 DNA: TGTGCCAGCAGCTGGGGACTAGCGGGGGGAGATTCAGATACGCAGTATTTT. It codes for CASSWGLAGGDSDTQYF.

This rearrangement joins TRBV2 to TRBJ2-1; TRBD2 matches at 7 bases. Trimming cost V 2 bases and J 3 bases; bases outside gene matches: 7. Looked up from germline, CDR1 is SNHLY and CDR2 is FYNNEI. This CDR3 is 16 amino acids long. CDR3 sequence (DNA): TGTGCCAGCAGTGAAATGGGGGGGGTAGTCTACAATGAGCAGTTCTTC. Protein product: CASSEMGGVVYNEQFF.

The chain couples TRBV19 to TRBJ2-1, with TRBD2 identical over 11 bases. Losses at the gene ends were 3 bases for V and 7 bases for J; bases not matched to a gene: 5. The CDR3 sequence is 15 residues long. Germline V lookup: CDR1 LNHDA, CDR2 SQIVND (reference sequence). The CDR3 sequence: CASSMRASGGNEQFF. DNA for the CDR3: TGTGCCAGTAGTATGAGGGCTAGCGGGGGGAATGAGCAGTTCTTC.

CDR3 protein: CASGLSSNTEAFF. CDR3 coding DNA: TGTGCTAGTGGTTTGAGCTCGAACACTGAAGCTTTCTTT. This rearrangement joins TRBV12-5 to TRBJ1-1, with no clear D. This CDR3 is built from 13 residues. Germline V gene data show CDR1 as LGHNT and CDR2 as FRNRAP. Between the trimmed V and J ends, which lost 2 bases and 1 base, there was a span of 5 bases.

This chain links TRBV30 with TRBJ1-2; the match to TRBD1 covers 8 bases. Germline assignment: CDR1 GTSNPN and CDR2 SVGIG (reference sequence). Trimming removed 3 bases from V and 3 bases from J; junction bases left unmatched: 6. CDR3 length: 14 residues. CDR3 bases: TGTGCCTGGAGGTTAGCAGGGGGCCACTATGGCTACACCTTC. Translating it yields CAWRLAGGHYGYTF.

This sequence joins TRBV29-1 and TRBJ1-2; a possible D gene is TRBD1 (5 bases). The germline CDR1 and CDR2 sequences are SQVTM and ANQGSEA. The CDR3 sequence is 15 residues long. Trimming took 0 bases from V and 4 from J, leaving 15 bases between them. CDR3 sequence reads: CSVEDSPGQGYGYTF. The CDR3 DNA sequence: TGCAGCGTTGAAGATTCGCCCGGGCAGGGCTATGGCTACACCTTC. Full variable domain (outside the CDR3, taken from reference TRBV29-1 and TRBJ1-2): SAVISQKPSRDICQRGTSLTIQCQVDSQVTMMFWYRQQPGQSLTLIATANQGSEATYESGFVIDKFPISRPNLTFSTLTVSNMSPEDSSIYLCSVEDSPGQGYGYTFGSGTRLTVV.

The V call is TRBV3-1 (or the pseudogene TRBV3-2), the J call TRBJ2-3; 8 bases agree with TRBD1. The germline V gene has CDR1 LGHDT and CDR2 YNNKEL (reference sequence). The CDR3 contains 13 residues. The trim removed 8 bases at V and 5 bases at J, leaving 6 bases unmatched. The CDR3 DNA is TGTGCCAGCCTGGACAGGGTTGGAGATACGCAGTATTTT. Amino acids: CASLDRVGDTQYF.

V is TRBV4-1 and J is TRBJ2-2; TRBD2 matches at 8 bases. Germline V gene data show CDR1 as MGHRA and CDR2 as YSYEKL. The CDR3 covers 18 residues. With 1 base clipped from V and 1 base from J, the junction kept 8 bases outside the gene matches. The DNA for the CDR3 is TGCGCCAGCAGCCAAGCTCGGGAGGGCTGGAGGAACACCGGGGAGCTGTTTTTT. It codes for CASSQAREGWRNTGELFF.

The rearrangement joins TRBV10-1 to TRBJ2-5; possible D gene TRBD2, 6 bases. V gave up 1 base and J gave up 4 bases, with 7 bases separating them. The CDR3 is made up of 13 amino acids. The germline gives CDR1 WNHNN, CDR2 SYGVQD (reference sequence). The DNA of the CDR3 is TGCGCCAGCAGTGAGTGGGGAGGAGAGACCCAGTACTTC. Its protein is CASSEWGGETQYF.

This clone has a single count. CDR3 nucleotides: TGTGCCAGCAGCCTCCTTGGGACAGGGGGCCCAGATACGCAGTATTTT. Translated, it gives CASSLLGTGGPDTQYF. This rearrangement joins TRBV7-2 to TRBJ2-3, with 12 bases matching TRBD1. The CDR3 is 16 residues long. Germline values: CDR1 SGHTA, CDR2 FQGNSA. Trimming at V came to 5 bases and at J to 4 bases, leaving 7 bases not matched to a gene.